These 2 T cell receptor beta chains share one sample of origin, sequenced in a study of immune evolution from preneoplasia to lung adenocarcinoma. Some clones are missing from TCRdb's copy, which holds only in-frame ones; the method was immunoSEQ multiplex PCR. The data contain about 7,600 clones, about 86% of them singletons. The sequenced sample consisted of FFPE invasive lung adenocarcinoma tissue. Receptor source: a person between 50 and 60 years old with lung adenocarcinoma.

The J gene is TRBJ1-2, the V gene TRBV11-1; TRBD1 matches at 9 bases. The trim removed 0 bases at V and 6 bases at J, leaving 5 bases unmatched. The germline V gene has CDR1 SGHAT and CDR2 FQDESV (reference sequence). The CDR3 runs 15 residues. CDR3 residues: CASSLALQGAHGYTF. As DNA, the CDR3 is TGTGCCAGCAGCTTAGCGTTACAGGGGGCGCATGGCTACACCTTC.

The rearrangement joins TRBV9 to TRBJ2-6, with D unresolved. The germline V gene encodes CDR1 SGDLS and CDR2 YYNGEE. V dropped 5 bases and J dropped 1 base, with 7 bases sitting between them. This CDR3 comprises 14 residues. DNA for the CDR3: TGTGCCAGCAGTCGCACGTCTGGGGCCAACGTCCTGACTTTC. Translating gives CASSRTSGANVLTF.